The rows below give T cell receptor beta chains drawn from one sample of a study of blood T cell repertoires in COVID-19. Libraries were prepared by immunoSEQ multiplex PCR; TCRdb keeps only in-frame clonotypes and omits some of them. The sample contains under 200,000 clones, 82% of which appear only once. The sequenced sample consisted of PBMCs or T cells enriched from blood (not recorded which). These receptors were taken from a man aged 45-65 years who had recovered from COVID-19. CDR3s include the opening cysteine and the closing phenylalanine or tryptophan. Fields, in order: clone size, J gene, D gene, V gene, CDR3 protein, CDR3 DNA. The D gene is left open where the match is weak. Not all rows give a size; the values are once, few, many and, for expanded clones, a class.

clone_size: NA
j_call: TRBJ1-3
d_call: NA
v_call: TRBV3-1/TRBV3-2
cdr3_aa: CASSQLGAGGNTIYF
cdr3_nt: TGTGCCAGCAGCCAATTGGGGGCCGGTGGAAACACCATATATTTT

clone_size: NA
j_call: TRBJ1-6
d_call: TRBD1
v_call: TRBV30
cdr3_aa: CAWSRGQDNSPLHF
cdr3_nt: TGTGCCTGGAGTAGGGGACAGGACAATTCACCCCTCCACTTT

clone_size: NA
j_call: TRBJ1-2
d_call: TRBD1
v_call: TRBV9
cdr3_aa: CASSVGNRGTNYGYTF
cdr3_nt: TGTGCCAGCAGCGTAGGCAACAGGGGGACTAACTATGGCTACACCTTC

clone_size: NA
j_call: TRBJ1-2
d_call: NA
v_call: TRBV6-4
cdr3_aa: CASSDPSAGTYGYTF
cdr3_nt: TGTGCCAGCAGTGACCCCAGCGCTGGCACCTATGGCTACACCTTC

clone_size: NA
j_call: TRBJ2-2
d_call: NA
v_call: TRBV5-6
cdr3_aa: CASSLDQGGRNTGELFF
cdr3_nt: TGTGCCAGCAGCTTGGACCAGGGAGGACGAAACACCGGGGAGCTGTTTTTT

clone_size: NA
j_call: TRBJ2-5
d_call: TRBD1
v_call: TRBV19
cdr3_aa: CASSTGTGRETQYF
cdr3_nt: TGTGCCAGTAGTACCGGGACAGGGCGAGAGACCCAGTACTTC

clone_size: NA
j_call: TRBJ2-3
d_call: TRBD2
v_call: TRBV5-4
cdr3_aa: CASSSGGAGLTDTQYF
cdr3_nt: TGTGCCAGCAGCTCCGGGGGGGCGGGGCTCACAGATACGCAGTATTTT

clone_size: NA
j_call: TRBJ2-1
d_call: TRBD2
v_call: TRBV29-1
cdr3_aa: CSVVGTSGNNEQFF
cdr3_nt: TGCAGCGTTGTGGGTACTAGCGGCAACAATGAGCAGTTCTTC

clone_size: once
j_call: TRBJ2-2
d_call: TRBD1
v_call: TRBV19
cdr3_aa: CASSTKTGLYTGELFF
cdr3_nt: TGTGCCAGTAGTACAAAGACAGGGCTGTATACCGGGGAGCTGTTTTTT

clone_size: NA
j_call: TRBJ2-1
d_call: TRBD2
v_call: TRBV11-2
cdr3_aa: CASSSGGLHNEQFF
cdr3_nt: TGTGCCAGCAGCTCGGGAGGTCTACACAATGAGCAGTTCTTC

clone_size: NA
j_call: TRBJ1-2
d_call: TRBD1
v_call: TRBV9
cdr3_aa: CASSRQGGTNYGYTF
cdr3_nt: TGTGCCAGCAGCCGACAGGGCGGTACAAACTATGGCTACACCTTC

clone_size: NA
j_call: TRBJ2-1
d_call: TRBD2
v_call: TRBV7-3
cdr3_aa: CASSLSISSGHNEQFF
cdr3_nt: TGTGCCAGCAGCTTATCTATTTCTAGCGGACACAATGAGCAGTTCTTC

clone_size: many
j_call: TRBJ2-1
d_call: NA
v_call: TRBV6-4
cdr3_aa: CASSDSTARSYNEQFF
cdr3_nt: TGTGCCAGCAGTGACTCGACTGCCCGCTCCTACAATGAGCAGTTCTTC

clone_size: few
j_call: TRBJ1-2
d_call: NA
v_call: TRBV2
cdr3_aa: CASSEALNRASYGYTF
cdr3_nt: TGTGCCAGCAGTGAAGCGCTGAACAGGGCCTCCTATGGCTACACCTTC

clone_size: NA
j_call: TRBJ2-4
d_call: NA
v_call: TRBV7-2
cdr3_aa: CASSAYLGGGDSKNIQYF
cdr3_nt: TGTGCCAGCAGCGCATACCTAGGGGGGGGCGACTCCAAAAACATTCAGTACTTC

clone_size: NA
j_call: TRBJ2-3
d_call: TRBD2
v_call: TRBV5-1
cdr3_aa: CASSLAKVAGANTQYF
cdr3_nt: TGCGCCAGCAGCTTGGCCAAGGTAGCGGGAGCAAATACGCAGTATTTT

clone_size: NA
j_call: TRBJ1-5
d_call: NA
v_call: TRBV30
cdr3_aa: CAWSPGDRNQPQHF
cdr3_nt: TGTGCCTGGAGTCCGGGAGATCGAAATCAGCCCCAGCATTTT

clone_size: NA
j_call: TRBJ1-5
d_call: NA
v_call: TRBV24-1
cdr3_aa: CATSDTEDYSNQPQHF
cdr3_nt: TGTGCCACCAGTGATACGGAAGACTATAGCAATCAGCCCCAGCATTTT

clone_size: NA
j_call: TRBJ2-6
d_call: NA
v_call: TRBV27
cdr3_aa: CASSPIFSGANVLTF
cdr3_nt: TGTGCCAGCAGTCCAATTTTCTCTGGGGCCAACGTCCTGACTTTC

clone_size: few
j_call: TRBJ2-7
d_call: TRBD1
v_call: TRBV24-1
cdr3_aa: CATSDFRTGVEQYF
cdr3_nt: TGTGCCACCAGTGATTTCCGGACAGGAGTCGAGCAGTACTTC

clone_size: many
j_call: TRBJ1-1
d_call: TRBD1
v_call: TRBV18
cdr3_aa: CASSQDRGAEAFF
cdr3_nt: TGTGCCAGCTCACAGGACAGGGGCGCTGAAGCTTTCTTT

clone_size: NA
j_call: TRBJ1-1
d_call: NA
v_call: TRBV21-1
cdr3_aa: CASTTAGTGLVFF
cdr3_nt: TGTGCCAGCACCACAGCCGGGACAGGGTTAGTTTTCTTT

clone_size: NA
j_call: TRBJ1-4
d_call: TRBD1
v_call: TRBV7-9
cdr3_aa: CASSRYGQDLGEKLFF
cdr3_nt: TGTGCCAGCAGCCGATACGGACAGGACCTAGGTGAAAAACTGTTTTTT

clone_size: NA
j_call: TRBJ2-5
d_call: TRBD1
v_call: TRBV5-1
cdr3_aa: CASSPDGGQGEKTQYF
cdr3_nt: TGCGCCAGCAGCCCGGATGGGGGACAGGGGGAAAAGACCCAGTACTTC

clone_size: NA
j_call: TRBJ1-4
d_call: NA
v_call: TRBV7-2
cdr3_aa: CASSPPGGEKLFF
cdr3_nt: TGTGCCAGCAGCCCCCCGGGGGGTGAAAAACTGTTTTTT

clone_size: NA
j_call: TRBJ1-4
d_call: NA
v_call: TRBV28
cdr3_aa: CASRPQAGGGVEKLFF
cdr3_nt: TGTGCCAGCAGACCCCAAGCGGGGGGCGGGGTTGAAAAACTGTTTTTT

clone_size: NA
j_call: TRBJ2-7
d_call: NA
v_call: TRBV2
cdr3_aa: CASSQVNEQYF
cdr3_nt: TGTGCCAGCAGTCAAGTCAACGAGCAGTACTTC

clone_size: NA
j_call: TRBJ2-3
d_call: NA
v_call: TRBV15
cdr3_aa: CATSRTGSTDTQYF
cdr3_nt: TGTGCCACCAGCAGGACGGGTAGCACAGATACGCAGTATTTT

clone_size: NA
j_call: TRBJ2-4
d_call: TRBD2
v_call: TRBV5-4
cdr3_aa: CASSVAGGRNIQYF
cdr3_nt: TGTGCCAGCAGCGTAGCGGGGGGGCGAAACATTCAGTACTTC

clone_size: once
j_call: TRBJ2-7
d_call: TRBD1
v_call: TRBV28
cdr3_aa: CASNTGGYEQYF
cdr3_nt: TGTGCCAGCAACACAGGGGGCTACGAGCAGTACTTC

clone_size: NA
j_call: TRBJ2-3
d_call: NA
v_call: TRBV10-2
cdr3_aa: CASSVGGGTDTQYF
cdr3_nt: TGCGCCAGCAGTGTGGGCGGGGGCACAGATACGCAGTATTTT